These 5 T cell receptor beta chains came from one sample sequenced in a study of blood T cell repertoires in COVID-19. Generated by immunoSEQ multiplex PCR, the TCRdb table keeps only in-frame clones and is missing some. The data contain 110,000 to 150,000 clones, more than 60% of them singletons. Material for sequencing was peripheral blood. The receptors come from a woman aged 55-70 years with acute or convalescent COVID-19.

The chain employs TRBV5-4 and TRBJ2-3, with D possibly TRBD2 on 6 matching bases. The CDR3 is 15 residues long. Germline CDR1 reads SGHNT; CDR2 reads YYREEE (reference sequence). Trimming took 5 bases from V and 4 from J, leaving 17 bases between them. DNA for the CDR3: TGTGCCAGCAGAATAGGGAGGACTTCCCCAGATACGCAGTATTTT. This translates into CASRIGRTSPDTQYF.

The chain employs TRBV12-5 and TRBJ2-7, with D perhaps matching TRBD2 (6 bases). The CDR3 has 15 residues. The V end lost 1 base, the J end lost 4 bases, and 14 bases lay between the germline ends. CDR1 LGHNT and CDR2 FRNRAP come from the germline V gene. The CDR3 reads CASGLGDSRGYEQYF. As DNA, the CDR3 is TGTGCTAGTGGTTTGGGAGACAGCCGGGGGTACGAGCAGTACTTC. Combining the CDR3 with reference TRBV12-5 and TRBJ2-7 gives the whole variable domain DARVTQTPRHKVTEMGQEVTMRCQPILGHNTVFWYRQTMMQGLELLAYFRNRAPLDDSGMPKDRFSAEMPDATLATLKIQPSEPRDSAVYFCASGLGDSRGYEQYFGPGTRLTVT.

This clone has a handful of counts. CDR3 in DNA: TGCGCCAGCAAGAGTTCGGGAGGATGGGAAAAACTGTTTTTT. It codes for CASKSSGGWEKLFF. The rearrangement uses TRBV5-1 and TRBJ1-4, with D hard to call. Trimming removed 6 bases from V and 8 bases from J, with 17 bases in between. There are 14 residues in the CDR3. Germline CDR1 SGHRS, CDR2 YFSETQ.

This clone was observed a single time. This chain links TRBV7-2 with TRBJ2-7; 9 nucleotides agree with TRBD2. The CDR3 has 15 amino acids. V lost 6 bases to trimming and J lost 3 bases; unmatched junction nucleotides: 9. Germline values: CDR1 SGHTA, CDR2 FQGNSA. CDR3 region: CASSLYRAGGYEQYF. The DNA for the CDR3 is TGTGCCAGCAGTCTTTATAGAGCGGGGGGCTACGAGCAGTACTTC.

The chain couples TRBV28 to TRBJ2-3; TRBD2 aligns across 8 bases. The germline gives CDR1 MDHEN, CDR2 SYDVKM. CDR3 length: 15 amino acids. V lost 3 bases to trimming and J lost 3 bases; unmatched junction nucleotides: 5. The chain's CDR3 is CASSFRVAGTDTQYF. CDR3 in DNA: TGTGCCAGCAGTTTTAGGGTAGCGGGGACAGATACGCAGTATTTT.